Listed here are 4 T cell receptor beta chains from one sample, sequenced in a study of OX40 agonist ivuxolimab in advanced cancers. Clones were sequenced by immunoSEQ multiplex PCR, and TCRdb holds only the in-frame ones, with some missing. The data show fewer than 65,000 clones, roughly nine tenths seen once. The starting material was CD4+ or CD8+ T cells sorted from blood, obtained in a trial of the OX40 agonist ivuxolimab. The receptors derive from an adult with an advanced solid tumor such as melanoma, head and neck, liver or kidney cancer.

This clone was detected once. The CDR3 bases are TGTGCCAGCAGCAATCCTGATTCGATTGGGGTTGAGACCCAGTACTTC. Protein product: CASSNPDSIGVETQYF. This chain links TRBV5-8 with TRBJ2-5; D not resolved. The CDR3 spans 16 residues. Deletions cut 4 bases from V and 5 bases from J, with 21 bases between. Germline-derived CDR1 and CDR2 are SGHTS and YDEGEE.

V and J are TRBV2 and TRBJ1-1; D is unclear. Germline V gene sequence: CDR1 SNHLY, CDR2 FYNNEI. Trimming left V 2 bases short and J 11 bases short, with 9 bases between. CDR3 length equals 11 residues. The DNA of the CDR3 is TGTGCCAGCAGTGAATCGGGGAAGGCTTTCTTT. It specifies CASSESGKAFF. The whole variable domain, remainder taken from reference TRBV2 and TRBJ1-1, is EPEVTQTPSHQVTQMGQEVILRCVPISNHLYFYWYRQILGQKVEFLVSFYNNEISEKSEIFDDQFSVERPDGSNFTLKIRSTKLEDSAMYFCASSESGKAFFGQGTRLTVV.

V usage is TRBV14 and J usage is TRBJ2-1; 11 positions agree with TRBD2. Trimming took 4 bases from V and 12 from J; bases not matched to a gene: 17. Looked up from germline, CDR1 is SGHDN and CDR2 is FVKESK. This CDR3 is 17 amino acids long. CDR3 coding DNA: TGTGCCAGCAGCCTTCGGGTAGCGGGAGGGCCGGGACGGGTGCAGTTCTTC. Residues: CASSLRVAGGPGRVQFF. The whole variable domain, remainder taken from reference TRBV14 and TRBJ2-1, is EAGVTQFPSHSVIEKGQTVTLRCDPISGHDNLYWYRRVMGKEIKFLLHFVKESKQDESGMPNNRFLAERTGGTYSTLKVQPAELEDSGVYFCASSLRVAGGPGRVQFFGPGTRLTVL.

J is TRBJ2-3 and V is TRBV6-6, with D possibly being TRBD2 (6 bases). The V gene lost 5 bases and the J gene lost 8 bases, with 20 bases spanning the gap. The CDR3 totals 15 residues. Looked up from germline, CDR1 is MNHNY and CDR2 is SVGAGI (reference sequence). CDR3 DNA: TGTGCCAGCAGTCCCCCGAGCGGAGGGGCCGGTACGCAGTATTTT. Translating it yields CASSPPSGGAGTQYF.